Following are 9 T cell receptor beta chains from one sample sequenced in a study of somatic mutations in cytotoxic T cells in rheumatoid arthritis. Clones were sequenced by immunoSEQ multiplex PCR, and TCRdb holds only the in-frame ones, with some missing. Here the sample spans some 6,400 clones, 65% to 80% being singletons. What was sequenced was CD8+ T cells sorted from blood. The receptors here all came from a woman in her forties or fifties in good health.

The rearrangement links TRBV6-1 to TRBJ2-7; 10 nucleotides agree with TRBD2. The CDR3 sequence is 13 residues long. V was pared by 8 bases and J by 7 bases, with 8 bases of the junction left unmatched. CDR1 is MNHNS and CDR2 is SASEGT in the germline V gene. CDR3: CASAALAGWEQYF. The DNA for the CDR3 is TGTGCCAGCGCTGCACTAGCGGGGTGGGAGCAGTACTTC.

V gene TRBV28 combines with J gene TRBJ1-1, with TRBD1 matching over 8 bases. The CDR3 is made up of 14 amino acids. The germline V gene has CDR1 MDHEN and CDR2 SYDVKM. V lost 5 bases and J lost 1; bases outside the gene matches: 3. This CDR3 reads CASSPTGGNTEAFF. The CDR3, as DNA: TGTGCCAGCAGTCCCACAGGGGGGAACACTGAAGCTTTCTTT. The entire variable domain, with the rest obtained from reference TRBV28 and TRBJ1-1, is as follows: DVKVTQSSRYLVKRTGEKVFLECVQDMDHENMFWYRQDPGLGLRLIYFSYDVKMKEKGDIPEGYSVSREKKERFSLILESASTNQTSMYLCASSPTGGNTEAFFGQGTRLTVV.

CDR3 nucleotides: TGCGCCAGCACCCAGGGGGCAGGCTATGGCTACACCTTC. Translation: CASTQGAGYGYTF. The V and J genes are TRBV5-1 and TRBJ1-2; 8 bases map to TRBD1. V was clipped by 6 bases and J by 4 bases; unmatched bases: 5. The germline gives CDR1 SGHRS, CDR2 YFSETQ. This CDR3 comprises 13 residues.

This rearrangement joins TRBV5-5 to TRBJ1-2; D gene uncertain. The CDR3 is 14 amino acids. Between the trimmed V and J ends, which lost 2 bases and 6 bases, there was a span of 14 bases. Germline V gene sequence: CDR1 SGHKS, CDR2 YYEKEE (reference sequence). The CDR3 coding sequence is TGTGCCAGCAGCTTTGACGTAGCCCCGAATGGCTACACCTTC. As protein: CASSFDVAPNGYTF.

The rearrangement links TRBV6-6 to TRBJ1-5; no clear D gene. The CDR3 has 12 residues. The germline V and J ends were trimmed by 5 bases and 7 bases, with 9 bases remaining between them. Germline V lookup: CDR1 MNHNY, CDR2 SVGAGI (reference sequence). CDR3 sequence: CASSPRPQPQHF. CDR3 nucleotides: TGTGCCAGCAGTCCTAGGCCACAGCCCCAGCATTTT.

As DNA, the CDR3 is TGTGCCAGCAGTTACTCGACAACCGTAGCTAACTATGGCTACACCTTC. The encoded protein is CASSYSTTVANYGYTF. V is TRBV6-6 and J is TRBJ1-2; D unresolved. V was pared by 0 bases and J by 0 bases, with 11 bases between. The CDR3 totals 16 residues. Germline loops: CDR1 MNHNY, CDR2 SVGAGI (reference sequence).

This clone was counted between two and nine times. The chain employs TRBV11-2 and TRBJ1-1; 7 nucleotides line up with TRBD1. Germline V lookup: CDR1 SGHAT, CDR2 FQNNGV. The CDR3 is 14 amino acids. The J segment lost 0 bases and the V segment lost 5 bases, leaving 3 bases of the junction unmatched. This CDR3 is CASSPGQMNTEAFF. The CDR3 coding sequence is TGTGCCAGCAGCCCGGGACAGATGAACACTGAAGCTTTCTTT.

Worth noting for this clone: This could be a read error, since a much larger clone is one nucleotide away. The rearrangement uses TRBV5-6 and TRBJ1-1; 12 bases align to TRBD1. Germline V gene sequence: CDR1 SGHDT, CDR2 YYEEEE. V lost 3 bases, J lost 10 bases, and 10 bases stayed unmatched. The CDR3 totals 15 residues. As DNA, the CDR3 is TGTGCCAGCAGCTCGCCGGGACAGGGGGCGTTTAGAGCTTTCTTT. It is translated as CASSSPGQGAFRAFF.

The V gene is TRBV6-5, the J gene TRBJ2-3; 10 bases align to TRBD2. This CDR3 contains 15 residues. J was trimmed by 1 base and V by 6 bases; bases with no gene match: 4. Germline CDR1 is MNHEY and CDR2 is SVGAGI. In nucleotides, the CDR3 is TGTGCCAGCAGACATGGACTAGCGGGCACAGATACGCAGTATTTT. It encodes CASRHGLAGTDTQYF.